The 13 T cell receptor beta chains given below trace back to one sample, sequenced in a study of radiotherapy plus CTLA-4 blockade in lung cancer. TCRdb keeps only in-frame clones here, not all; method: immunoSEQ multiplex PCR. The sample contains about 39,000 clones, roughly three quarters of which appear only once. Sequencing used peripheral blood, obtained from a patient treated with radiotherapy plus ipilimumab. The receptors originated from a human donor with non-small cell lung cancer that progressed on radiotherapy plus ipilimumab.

The CDR3 DNA is TGTGCCAGCAGTTACAACAGGGGCACTGAAGCTTTCTTT. Translated: CASSYNRGTEAFF. V gene TRBV6-5 combines with J gene TRBJ1-1; 7 nucleotides match TRBD1. This CDR3 has 13 residues. Per the germline V gene, CDR1 is MNHEY and CDR2 is SVGAGI. After removal of 2 bases from V and 4 bases from J, the junction contained 1 base not matched to a gene.

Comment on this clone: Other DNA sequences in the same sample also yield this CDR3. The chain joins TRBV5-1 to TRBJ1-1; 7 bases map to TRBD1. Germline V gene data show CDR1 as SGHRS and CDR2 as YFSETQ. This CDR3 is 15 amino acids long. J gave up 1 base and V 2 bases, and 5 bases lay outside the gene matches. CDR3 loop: CASSLRGRENTEAFF. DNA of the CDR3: TGCGCCAGCAGCTTAAGGGGGCGAGAGAACACTGAAGCTTTCTTT.

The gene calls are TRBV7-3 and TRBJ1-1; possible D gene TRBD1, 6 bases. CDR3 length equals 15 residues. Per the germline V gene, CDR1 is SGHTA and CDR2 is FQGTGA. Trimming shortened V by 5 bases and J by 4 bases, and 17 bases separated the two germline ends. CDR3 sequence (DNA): TGTGCCAGCAGCCCGGGGGGCATCTGGGGCACTGAAGCTTTCTTT. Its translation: CASSPGGIWGTEAFF. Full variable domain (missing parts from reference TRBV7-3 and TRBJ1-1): GAGVSQTPSNKVTEKGKYVELRCDPISGHTALYWYRQSLGQGPEFLIYFQGTGAADDSGLPNDRFFAVRPEGSVSTLKIQRTERGDSAVYLCASSPGGIWGTEAFFGQGTRLTVV.

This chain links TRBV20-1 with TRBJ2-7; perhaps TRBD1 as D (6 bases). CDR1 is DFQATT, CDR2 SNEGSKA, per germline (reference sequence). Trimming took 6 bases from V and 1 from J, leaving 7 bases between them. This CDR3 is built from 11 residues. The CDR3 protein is CSADRSYEQYF. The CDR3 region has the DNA TGCAGTGCCGACAGGTCCTACGAGCAGTACTTC.

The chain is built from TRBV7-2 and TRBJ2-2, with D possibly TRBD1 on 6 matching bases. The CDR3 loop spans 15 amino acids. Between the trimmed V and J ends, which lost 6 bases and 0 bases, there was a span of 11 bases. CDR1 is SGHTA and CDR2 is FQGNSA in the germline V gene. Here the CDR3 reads CASRTGTTNTGELFF. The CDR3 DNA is TGTGCCAGCAGAACCGGGACAACGAACACCGGGGAGCTGTTTTTT. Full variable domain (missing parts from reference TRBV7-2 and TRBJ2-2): GAGVSQSPSNKVTEKGKDVELRCDPISGHTALYWYRQSLGQGLEFLIYFQGNSAPDKSGLPSDRFSAERTGGSVSTLTIQRTQQEDSAVYLCASRTGTTNTGELFFGEGSRLTVL.

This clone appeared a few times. CDR3 protein: CASNKGQGRETQYF. The CDR3 DNA sequence: TGTGCCAGCAATAAGGGACAGGGGAGGGAGACCCAGTACTTC. The chain combines TRBV2 with TRBJ2-5, with 10 bases lining up with TRBD1. The CDR3 loop spans 14 amino acids. Trimming removed 7 bases from V and 5 bases from J; junction bases left unmatched: 7. CDR1 and CDR2 (germline): SNHLY, FYNNEI. Drawing the rest from reference TRBV2 and TRBJ2-5, the complete variable domain is EPEVTQTPSHQVTQMGQEVILRCVPISNHLYFYWYRQILGQKVEFLVSFYNNEISEKSEIFDDQFSVERPDGSNFTLKIRSTKLEDSAMYFCASNKGQGRETQYFGPGTRLLVL.

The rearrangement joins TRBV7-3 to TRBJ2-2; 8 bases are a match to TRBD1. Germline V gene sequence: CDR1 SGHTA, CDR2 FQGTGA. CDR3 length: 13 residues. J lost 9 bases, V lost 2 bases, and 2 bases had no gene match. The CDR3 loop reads CASSLQGARELFF. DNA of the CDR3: TGTGCCAGCAGCTTACAGGGGGCGCGGGAGCTGTTTTTT.

Here the CDR3 reads CASSFPGTQLYEQYF. For the CDR3, the DNA is TGTGCCAGCAGCTTCCCGGGGACTCAATTATACGAGCAGTACTTC. The chain recombines TRBV5-4 with TRBJ2-7; a weak D match, TRBD2 (6 bases). The CDR3 spans 15 residues. V gave up 2 bases and J gave up 4 bases, with 16 bases separating them. Germline values: CDR1 SGHNT, CDR2 YYREEE (reference sequence).

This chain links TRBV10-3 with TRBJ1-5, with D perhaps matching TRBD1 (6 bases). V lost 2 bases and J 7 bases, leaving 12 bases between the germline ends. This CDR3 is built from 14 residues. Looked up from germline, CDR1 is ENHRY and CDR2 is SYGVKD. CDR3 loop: CAISERAGAQPQHF. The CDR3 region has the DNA TGTGCCATCAGTGAGAGGGCAGGGGCCCAGCCCCAGCATTTT.

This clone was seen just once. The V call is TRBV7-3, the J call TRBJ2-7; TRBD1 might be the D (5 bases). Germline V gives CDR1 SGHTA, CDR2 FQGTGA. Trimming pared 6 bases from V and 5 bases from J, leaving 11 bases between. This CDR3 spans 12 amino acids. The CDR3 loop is CASSSQGDEQYF. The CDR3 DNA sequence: TGTGCCAGCAGTTCTCAGGGCGACGAGCAGTACTTC. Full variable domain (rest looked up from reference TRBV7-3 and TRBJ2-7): GAGVSQTPSNKVTEKGKYVELRCDPISGHTALYWYRQSLGQGPEFLIYFQGTGAADDSGLPNDRFFAVRPEGSVSTLKIQRTERGDSAVYLCASSSQGDEQYFGPGTRLTVT.

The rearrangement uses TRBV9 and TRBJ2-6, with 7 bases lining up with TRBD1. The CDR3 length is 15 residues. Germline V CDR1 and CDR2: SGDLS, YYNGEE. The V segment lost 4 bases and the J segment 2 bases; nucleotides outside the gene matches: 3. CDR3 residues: CASSLQGAGANVLTF. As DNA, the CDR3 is TGTGCCAGCAGCCTGCAGGGGGCTGGGGCCAACGTCCTGACTTTC.

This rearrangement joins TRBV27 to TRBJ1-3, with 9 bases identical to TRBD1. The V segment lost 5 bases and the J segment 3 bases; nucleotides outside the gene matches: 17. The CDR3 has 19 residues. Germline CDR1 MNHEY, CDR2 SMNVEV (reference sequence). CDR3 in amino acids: CASSPLSPPGQGGGNTIYF. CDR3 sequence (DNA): TGTGCCAGCAGTCCCCTCTCCCCTCCGGGACAGGGAGGTGGAAACACCATATATTTT.

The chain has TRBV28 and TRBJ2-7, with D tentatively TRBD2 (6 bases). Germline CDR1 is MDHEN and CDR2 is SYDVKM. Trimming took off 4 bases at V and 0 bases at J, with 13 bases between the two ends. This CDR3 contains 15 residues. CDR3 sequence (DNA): TGTGCCAGCAGTTACCGGGACTTACACTCCTACGAGCAGTACTTC. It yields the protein CASSYRDLHSYEQYF.